The clone carrying this T cell receptor beta chain was counted a single time. The data are from a study of T cell changes during pregnancy in multiple sclerosis. The CDR3 extends over 15 amino acids. V shed 5 bases, J shed 5 bases, and the junction held 3 bases outside the gene matches. The germline CDR1 and CDR2 sequences are WSHSY and SAAADI. The repertoire was sequenced with immunoSEQ multiplex PCR; TCRdb's copy has only in-frame clones and lacks some. The sample lists about 70,000 clones; around 90% were seen once. The sequenced sample was CD4+ T cells from peripheral blood mononuclear cells, obtained after pregnancy. The TCR comes from a female donor with multiple sclerosis, enrolled in a pregnancy study. The chain carries TRBV10-2 and TRBJ2-2; TRBD2 agrees at 12 bases. CDR3 region: CASSSSGGGTGELFF. The CDR3 DNA sequence: TGCGCCAGCAGTTCTAGCGGGGGGGGAACCGGGGAGCTGTTTTTT.